This paragraph covers one TCR beta chain sequence. Its specificity is unknown. This sample stems from a study of identical twins. Germline assignment: CDR1 SGHAT and CDR2 FQNNGV. V lost 0 bases to trimming and J lost 4 bases, with 15 bases between them. The CDR3 covers 16 residues. Whole-study results and caveats: Models underestimated TCR alpha sharing (out-of-frame) in monozygotic twins.

TCRdb re-analysed the 5' RACE reads in MiXCR, keeping a single row per CDR3 protein. The sample lists about 190,000 distinct CDR3 sequences, more than 15% seen once, with over 35% in the top ten. This sample was shared with a second study, whose subject was T cells expressing NK-cell markers. That source notes: Several experiments added an anti-gamma-delta TCR antibody to sort only alpha-beta TCR T cells.

The source of this sequence is a young woman in good health. This chain uses TRBV11-2 with TRBJ2-5; a possible D gene is TRBD1 (5 bases). Specimen: CD8+ T cells sorted from blood. In DNA, the CDR3 is TGTGCCAGCAGCTTAGAGGCCAGGGTGGATGGAGAGACCCAGTACTTC. Its translation: CASSLEARVDGETQYF. Using reference TRBV11-2 and TRBJ2-5 for the parts outside the CDR3, the full variable domain is EAGVAQSPRYKIIEKRQSVAFWCNPISGHATLYWYQQILGQGPKLLIQFQNNGVVDDSQLPKDRFSAERLKGVDSTLKIQPAKLEDSAVYLCASSLEARVDGETQYFGPGTRLLVL.